These 16 T cell receptor beta chains were sequenced from one sample in a study of cytomegalovirus exposure and HLA in healthy donors. The study ran its PCR with 60 Vbeta and 13 Jbeta primers. Method: immunoSEQ multiplex PCR; TCRdb's copy keeps in-frame clones and lacks some. The sample lists over 75,000 clones; roughly nine tenths were seen once. The sample consisted of PBMCs. The receptors were gathered from a man aged 30 to 39 in good health and CMV-seropositive.

The chain recombines TRBV6-4 with TRBJ2-5; possibly TRBD2 for D (5 bases). V lost 7 bases to trimming and J lost 7 bases, with 19 bases between them. This CDR3 is 14 amino acids long. The V gene's germline CDR1 is MRHNA and CDR2 SNTAGT. CDR3: CASNPGTSPWTQYF. CDR3 coding DNA: TGTGCCAGCAACCCGGGAACTAGTCCGTGGACCCAGTACTTC.

The genes are TRBV5-6 and TRBJ2-7; 9 nucleotides match TRBD1. Germline V gives CDR1 SGHDT, CDR2 YYEEEE. V dropped 7 bases and J dropped 2; count of bases not matched to a gene: 7. The CDR3 contains 14 residues. The CDR3 DNA follows: TGTGCCAGCGCACCCGGGACAGGGCCCTACGAGCAGTACTTC. It encodes CASAPGTGPYEQYF.

The chain carries TRBV7-2 and TRBJ2-3; maybe TRBD2 (6 bases). There are 17 residues in the CDR3. Looked up from germline, CDR1 is SGHTA and CDR2 is FQGNSA. V dropped 3 bases and J dropped 0 bases, with 16 bases sitting between them. CDR3 in amino acids: CASSFLKRAPSTDTQYF. DNA for the CDR3: TGTGCCAGCAGCTTCCTAAAGCGGGCCCCTAGCACAGATACGCAGTATTTT. The entire variable domain, with the rest obtained from reference TRBV7-2 and TRBJ2-3, is as follows: GAGVSQSPSNKVTEKGKDVELRCDPISGHTALYWYRQSLGQGLEFLIYFQGNSAPDKSGLPSDRFSAERTGGSVSTLTIQRTQQEDSAVYLCASSFLKRAPSTDTQYFGPGTRLTVL.

Only a few counts were recorded for this clone. The chain recombines TRBV13 with TRBJ2-1; 8 nucleotides agree with TRBD2. The CDR3 runs 14 residues. In germline, CDR1 is PRHDT, CDR2 FYEKMQ (reference sequence). With V trimmed by 2 bases and J by 10 bases, 7 bases remained unmatched. CDR3 coding DNA: TGTGCCAGCAGCTTACGACTAGCGATAGAGGAGCAGTTCTTC. It encodes CASSLRLAIEEQFF.

The chain carries TRBV18 and TRBJ2-7; 13 bases line up with TRBD2. The CDR3 sequence is 17 residues long. Germline values: CDR1 KGHSH, CDR2 LQKENI. V shed 3 bases, J shed 1 base, and the junction held 6 bases outside the gene matches. CDR3: CASSPGTSGALSYEQYF. Written as DNA, the CDR3 is TGTGCCAGCTCACCCGGGACTAGCGGGGCCCTTTCCTACGAGCAGTACTTC.

The rearrangement uses TRBV6-5 and TRBJ2-7; possible D gene TRBD1, 6 bases. CDR1 and CDR2 from the germline V gene are MNHEY and SVGAGI. Trimming cost V 5 bases and J 3 bases, with 11 bases left between them. The CDR3 extends over 13 amino acids. CDR3 region: CASSQHRDYEQYF. The CDR3 DNA reads as TGTGCCAGCAGTCAACACAGGGACTACGAGCAGTACTTC.

The rearrangement joins TRBV7-6 to TRBJ2-5; 9 nucleotides agree with TRBD1. CDR3 length equals 19 residues. J lost 0 bases, V lost 6 bases, and 17 bases had no gene match. CDR1 and CDR2 from the germline V gene are SGHVS and FNYEAQ. This CDR3 reads CASSFRDRAIWPYQETQYF. The CDR3 DNA is TGTGCCAGCAGTTTCCGGGACAGGGCGATCTGGCCTTACCAAGAGACCCAGTACTTC.

This clone has just one count. The J gene is TRBJ1-2, the V gene TRBV19; D ambiguous. The CDR3 runs 13 residues. The V and J ends lost 7 bases and 3 bases respectively, with 12 bases between them. Germline-derived CDR1 and CDR2 are LNHDA and SQIVND (reference sequence). The CDR3 nucleotides read TGTGCCAGTATCGGAGGGCTTTACTATGGCTACACCTTC. Its protein is CASIGGLYYGYTF.

The chain joins TRBV5-1 to TRBJ1-2, with 8 bases fitting TRBD1. The CDR3 contains 16 residues. J was trimmed by 5 bases and V by 0 bases; bases with no gene match: 9. Germline lookup yields CDR1 SGHRS and CDR2 YFSETQ. The CDR3 here is CASSLDGQGVGYGYTF. The CDR3 bases are TGCGCCAGCAGCTTGGACGGACAGGGAGTTGGTTATGGCTACACCTTC. The complete variable domain, with remaining parts taken from reference TRBV5-1 and TRBJ1-2, reads KAGVTQTPRYLIKTRGQQVTLSCSPISGHRSVSWYQQTPGQGLQFLFEYFSETQRNKGNFPGRFSGRQFSNSRSEMNVSTLELGDSALYLCASSLDGQGVGYGYTFGSGTRLTVV.

V is TRBV27 and J is TRBJ1-2; D possibly corresponds to TRBD1 (5 bases). The CDR3 is 14 amino acids. Germline V gene lookup returns CDR1 MNHEY and CDR2 SMNVEV (reference sequence). V lost 6 bases and J 6 bases, leaving 17 bases between the germline ends. For the CDR3, the DNA is TGTGCCAGCAGCCCTATCGGGGGGTTGGATGGCTACACCTTC. This codes for CASSPIGGLDGYTF.

The J gene is TRBJ2-3, the V gene TRBV11-1; TRBD1 is a possible D gene (6 bases). Deletions cut 5 bases from V and 0 bases from J, with 18 bases between. Germline CDR1 SGHAT, CDR2 FQDESV (reference sequence). This CDR3 contains 17 residues. CDR3 sequence (DNA): TGTGCCAGCAGCCAACAGGTGGGGGCCTCTAGCACAGATACGCAGTATTTT. This sequence encodes CASSQQVGASSTDTQYF.

This rearrangement joins TRBV5-1 to TRBJ2-7; the match to TRBD2 covers 8 bases. The junction had 8 bases not matched to a gene; V was cut back by 0 bases and J by 0 bases. Germline V gives CDR1 SGHRS, CDR2 YFSETQ. The length of the CDR3 is 17 residues. CDR3 sequence: CASSLVASGSYSYEQYF. The CDR3 DNA reads as TGCGCCAGCAGCTTGGTTGCTAGCGGGTCGTACTCCTACGAGCAGTACTTC.

The chain uses TRBV10-1 and TRBJ2-3, with 13 bases that match TRBD2. This CDR3 has 17 amino acids. V gave up 5 bases and J gave up 0 bases; unmatched junction bases: 5. Germline assignment: CDR1 WNHNN and CDR2 SYGVQD (reference sequence). CDR3 residues: CASSTGTSGTSTDTQYF. The CDR3 DNA follows: TGCGCCAGCAGTACGGGGACTAGCGGGACTAGCACAGATACGCAGTATTTT.

This rearrangement joins TRBV5-1 to TRBJ1-2; no firm D call. Germline V gene data show CDR1 as SGHRS and CDR2 as YFSETQ. This CDR3 is built from 12 residues. V dropped 0 bases and J dropped 6 bases, with 6 bases sitting between them. CDR3 in DNA: TGCGCCAGCAGCTTGGGAGAGGATGGCTACACCTTC. It is translated as CASSLGEDGYTF.

The rearrangement joins TRBV5-1 to TRBJ1-5; D gene unclear. The V gene lost 4 bases and the J gene lost 0 bases, with 11 bases spanning the gap. The CDR3 loop spans 15 amino acids. Per germline, CDR1 SGHRS and CDR2 YFSETQ. The CDR3 spells CASSPGWDSNQPQHF. The DNA of the CDR3 is TGCGCCAGCAGCCCGGGGTGGGATAGCAATCAGCCCCAGCATTTT.

V usage is TRBV27 and J usage is TRBJ1-4; TRBD1 is a possible D gene (6 bases). The CDR3 sequence is 17 residues long. The germline V gene encodes CDR1 MNHEY and CDR2 SMNVEV (reference sequence). The V and J ends lost 3 bases and 3 bases respectively, with 17 bases between them. The CDR3 spells CASSLAGRGAANEKLFF. CDR3 DNA sequence: TGTGCCAGCAGTTTGGCCGGGCGGGGGGCAGCTAATGAAAAACTGTTTTTT.